This T cell receptor beta chain stems from a study of CD8+CD57+ T cells in acquired aplastic anemia. Profiling that covered TCR beta VDJ and CDR3 relied on genomic DNA as its template. MiXCR, run by TCRdb on the reads, gives a single entry per CDR3 protein. The table has fewer than 200,000 distinct CDR3 sequences, about two thirds seen once; the top ten hold around 45%. Germline CDR1 SGHVS, CDR2 FQNEAQ. The germline V and J ends were trimmed by 1 base and 4 bases, with 14 bases remaining between them. This CDR3 contains 15 residues. This clonotype was picked up a small number of times. Only patients with CD8+CD57+ cell expansion on flow cytometry were chosen for sequencing. Every patient presented with severe acquired aplastic anemia. Blood came from patients not yet given any therapy.

The V gene is TRBV7-8, the J gene TRBJ2-7; possible D gene TRBD2, 6 bases. The sequence was collected from a human donor with aplastic anemia. What was sequenced was sorted CD4+, CD8+, or CD8+CD57+ T cells (not recorded which) from PBMCs. DNA for the CDR3: TGTGCCAGCAGCTTAGTGTACGGGAGTACTTACGAGCAGTACTTC. Its protein is CASSLVYGSTYEQYF.